The 9 T cell receptor beta chains listed next were all sequenced from one sample in a study of CD4+ T cells in melanoma. Profiling relied on immunoSEQ multiplex PCR, and the TCRdb table lists in-frame clones only, not all of them. This sample has more than 90,000 clones, with roughly 90% found just once. The sample consisted of peripheral blood. The receptors come from a human donor with melanoma.

The genes are TRBV10-3 and TRBJ2-1; weak D call: TRBD2 (7 bases). In germline, CDR1 is ENHRY, CDR2 SYGVKD. The CDR3 loop spans 15 amino acids. V shed 10 bases and J shed 4 bases, with 20 bases lying between them. CDR3 bases: TGTGCCACCTGCCGGGGGGAGGGGGAATACAATGAGCAGTTCTTC. Translation gives CATCRGEGEYNEQFF.

The chain has TRBV6-1 and TRBJ1-2, with TRBD1 matching 8 bases. CDR3 size: 13 residues. From germline, CDR1 is MNHNS and CDR2 SASEGT. V trimming: 6 bases; J trimming: 4 bases; junction bases outside the gene matches: 4. The CDR3 region is CASRATGVYGYTF. Here the CDR3 DNA reads TGTGCCAGCAGAGCGACAGGGGTCTATGGCTACACCTTC.

The chain has TRBV19 and TRBJ1-4, with D hard to call. Germline assignment: CDR1 LNHDA and CDR2 SQIVND (reference sequence). The CDR3 runs to 13 residues. V gave up 5 bases and J gave up 1 base, with 5 bases separating them. The CDR3 is CASSGRTNEKLFF. Here the CDR3 DNA reads TGTGCCAGTAGTGGTAGAACTAATGAAAAACTGTTTTTT.

V gene TRBV28 combines with J gene TRBJ2-6; D gene unclear. Germline CDR1 reads MDHEN; CDR2 reads SYDVKM. Trimming stripped 3 bases from V and 2 bases from J, with 11 bases between. The CDR3 has 16 residues. CDR3 coding DNA: TGTGCCAGCAGTTTCGTAATCCAGGCTGGGGCCAACGTCCTGACTTTC. Translated: CASSFVIQAGANVLTF. Using reference TRBV28 and TRBJ2-6 for the parts outside the CDR3, the full variable domain is DVKVTQSSRYLVKRTGEKVFLECVQDMDHENMFWYRQDPGLGLRLIYFSYDVKMKEKGDIPEGYSVSREKKERFSLILESASTNQTSMYLCASSFVIQAGANVLTFGAGSRLTVL.

This chain's CDR3 is CASSGVSGYTF. As DNA, the CDR3 is TGCGCCAGCAGCGGGGTGTCGGGCTACACCTTC. This chain links TRBV5-1 with TRBJ1-2; D is unclear. The CDR3 loop spans 11 amino acids. Trimming cost V 4 bases and J 8 bases, with 9 bases left between them. Germline V gene data show CDR1 as SGHRS and CDR2 as YFSETQ. The variable domain in full, with the rest retrieved from reference TRBV5-1 and TRBJ1-2, is KAGVTQTPRYLIKTRGQQVTLSCSPISGHRSVSWYQQTPGQGLQFLFEYFSETQRNKGNFPGRFSGRQFSNSRSEMNVSTLELGDSALYLCASSGVSGYTFGSGTRLTVV.

V is TRBV20-1 and J is TRBJ2-5; D possibly corresponds to TRBD2 (6 bases). Germline CDR1 reads DFQATT; CDR2 reads SNEGSKA (reference sequence). CDR3 length: 11 amino acids. The CDR3 sequence: CSVGTAETQYF. CDR3 DNA sequence: TGCAGCGTCGGGACTGCGGAGACCCAGTACTTC.

This chain connects TRBV6-6 to TRBJ2-5, with 7 positions matching TRBD1. This CDR3 spans 16 amino acids. V lost 2 bases to trimming and J lost 5 bases; unmatched junction nucleotides: 11. The germline gives CDR1 MNHNY, CDR2 SVGAGI (reference sequence). The CDR3 DNA is TGTGCCAGCAGTTACAAGAAGAAGAGGGGGCGGGAGACCCAGTACTTC. This sequence encodes CASSYKKKRGRETQYF.

Only a few counts were recorded for this clone. The rearrangement links TRBV21-1 to TRBJ2-7; the table's D call, TRBD1, has no DNA check behind it. TRBV21-1 is annotated as a pseudogene. The CDR3 is 15 amino acids. The CDR3 sequence: CASTEGQGRTYEQYF. CDR3 nucleotides: TGTGCCAGCACTGAAGGACAGGGGCGAACCTACGAGCAGTACTTC.

The chain uses TRBV19 and TRBJ1-2, with TRBD1 matching over 7 bases. After removal of 6 bases from V and 4 bases from J, the junction contained 5 bases not matched to a gene. Germline loops: CDR1 LNHDA, CDR2 SQIVND (reference sequence). This CDR3 contains 13 residues. CDR3 in amino acids: CASRPTGAYGYTF. The CDR3 coding sequence is TGTGCCAGTAGACCCACAGGGGCCTATGGCTACACCTTC.